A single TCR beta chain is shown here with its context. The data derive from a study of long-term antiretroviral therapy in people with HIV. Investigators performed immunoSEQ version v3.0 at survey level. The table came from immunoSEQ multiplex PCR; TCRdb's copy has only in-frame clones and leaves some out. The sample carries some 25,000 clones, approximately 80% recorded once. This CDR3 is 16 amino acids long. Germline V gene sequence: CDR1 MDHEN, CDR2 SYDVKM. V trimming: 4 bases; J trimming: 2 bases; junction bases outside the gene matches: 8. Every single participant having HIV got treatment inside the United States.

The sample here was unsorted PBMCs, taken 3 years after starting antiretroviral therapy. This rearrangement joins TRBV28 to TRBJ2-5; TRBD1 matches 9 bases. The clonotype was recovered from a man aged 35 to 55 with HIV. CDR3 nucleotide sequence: TGTGCCAGCAGTTCCCTCTGGACAGGGGAACAAGAGACCCAGTACTTC. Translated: CASSSLWTGEQETQYF.